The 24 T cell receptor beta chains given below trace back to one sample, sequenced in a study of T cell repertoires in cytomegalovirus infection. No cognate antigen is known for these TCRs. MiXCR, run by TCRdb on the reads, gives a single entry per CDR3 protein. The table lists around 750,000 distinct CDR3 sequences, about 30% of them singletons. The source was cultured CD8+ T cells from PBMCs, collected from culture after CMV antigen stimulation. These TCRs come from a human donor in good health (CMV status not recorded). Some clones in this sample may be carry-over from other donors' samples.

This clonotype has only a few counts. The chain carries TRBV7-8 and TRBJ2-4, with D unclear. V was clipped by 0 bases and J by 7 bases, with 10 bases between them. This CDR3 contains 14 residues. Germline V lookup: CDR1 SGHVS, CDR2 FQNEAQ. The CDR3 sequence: CASSLAEAANIQYF. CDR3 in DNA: TGTGCCAGCAGCTTAGCCGAGGCGGCGAACATTCAGTACTTC.

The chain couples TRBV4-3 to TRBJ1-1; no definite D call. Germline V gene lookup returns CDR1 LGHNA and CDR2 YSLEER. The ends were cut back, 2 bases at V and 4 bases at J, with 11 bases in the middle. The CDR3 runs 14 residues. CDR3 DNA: TGCGCCAGCAGCCAAAAGGATTTGGGCACTGAAGCTTTCTTT. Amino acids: CASSQKDLGTEAFF.

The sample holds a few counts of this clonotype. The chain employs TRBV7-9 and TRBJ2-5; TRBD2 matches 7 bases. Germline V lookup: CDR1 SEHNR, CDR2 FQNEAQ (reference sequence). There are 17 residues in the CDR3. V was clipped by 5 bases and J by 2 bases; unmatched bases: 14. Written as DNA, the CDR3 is TGTGCCAGCAGCCCCATGTTGGGGAGGGGCCAGCAAGAGACCCAGTACTTC. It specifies CASSPMLGRGQQETQYF.

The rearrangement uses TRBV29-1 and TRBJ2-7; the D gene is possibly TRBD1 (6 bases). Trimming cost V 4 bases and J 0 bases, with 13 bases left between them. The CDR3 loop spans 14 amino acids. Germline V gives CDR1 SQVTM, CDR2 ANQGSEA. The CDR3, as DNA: TGCAGCGTTGTCGGGACAATGAGCTCCTACGAGCAGTACTTC. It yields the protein CSVVGTMSSYEQYF.

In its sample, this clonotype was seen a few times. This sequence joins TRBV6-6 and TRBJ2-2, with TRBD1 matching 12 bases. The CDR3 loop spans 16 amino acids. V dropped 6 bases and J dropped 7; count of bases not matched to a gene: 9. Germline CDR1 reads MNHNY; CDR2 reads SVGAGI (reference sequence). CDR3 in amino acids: CASSPFGTGGGGELFF. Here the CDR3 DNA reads TGTGCCAGCAGCCCCTTCGGGACAGGGGGCGGCGGGGAGCTGTTTTTT.

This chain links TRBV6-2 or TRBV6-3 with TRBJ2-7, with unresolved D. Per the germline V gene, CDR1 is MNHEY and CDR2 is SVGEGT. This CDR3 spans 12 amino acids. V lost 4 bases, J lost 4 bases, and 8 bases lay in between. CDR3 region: CASSFSVYEQYV. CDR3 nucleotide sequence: TGTGCCAGCAGTTTTTCCGTATACGAGCAGTACGTC.

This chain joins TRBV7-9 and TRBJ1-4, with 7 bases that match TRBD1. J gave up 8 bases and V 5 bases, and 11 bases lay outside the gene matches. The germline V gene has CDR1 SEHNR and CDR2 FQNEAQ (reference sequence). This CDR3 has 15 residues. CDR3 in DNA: TGTGCCAGCAGCAGAAGGACAGGCCGCGAGGAAAAACTGTTTTTT. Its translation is CASSRRTGREEKLFF.

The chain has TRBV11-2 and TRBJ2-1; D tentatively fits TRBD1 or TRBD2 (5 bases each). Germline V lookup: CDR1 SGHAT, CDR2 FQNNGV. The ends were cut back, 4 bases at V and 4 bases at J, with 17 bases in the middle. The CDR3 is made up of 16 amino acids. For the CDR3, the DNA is TGTGCCAGCAGCTCCGCAACGGGCGAGGGGTACAATGAGCAGTTCTTC. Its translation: CASSSATGEGYNEQFF. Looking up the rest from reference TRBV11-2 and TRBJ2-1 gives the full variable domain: EAGVAQSPRYKIIEKRQSVAFWCNPISGHATLYWYQQILGQGPKLLIQFQNNGVVDDSQLPKDRFSAERLKGVDSTLKIQPAKLEDSAVYLCASSSATGEGYNEQFFGPGTRLTVL.

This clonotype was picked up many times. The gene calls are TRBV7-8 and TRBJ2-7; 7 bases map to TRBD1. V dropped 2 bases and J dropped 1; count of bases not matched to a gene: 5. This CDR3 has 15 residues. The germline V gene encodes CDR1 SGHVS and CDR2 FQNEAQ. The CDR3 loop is CASSLTRDRSYEQYF. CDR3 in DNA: TGTGCCAGCAGCTTAACCCGGGACAGATCCTACGAGCAGTACTTC.

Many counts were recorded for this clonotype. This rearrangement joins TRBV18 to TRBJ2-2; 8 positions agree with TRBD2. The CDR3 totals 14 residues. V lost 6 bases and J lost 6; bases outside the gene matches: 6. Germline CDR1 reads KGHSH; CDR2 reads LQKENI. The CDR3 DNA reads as TGTGCCAGCTCCCCAGCCGGGGGGGCCGGGGAGCTGTTTTTT. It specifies CASSPAGGAGELFF.

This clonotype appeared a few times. The chain's CDR3 is CASSPQEGQYIYGYTF. CDR3 bases: TGTGCCAGCAGCCCTCAAGAAGGACAGTACATATATGGCTACACCTTC. V usage is TRBV7-6 and J usage is TRBJ1-2; TRBD1 is a possible D gene (6 bases). Looked up from germline, CDR1 is SGHVS and CDR2 is FNYEAQ. This CDR3 has 16 amino acids. V gave up 5 bases and J gave up 5 bases, with 21 bases separating them.

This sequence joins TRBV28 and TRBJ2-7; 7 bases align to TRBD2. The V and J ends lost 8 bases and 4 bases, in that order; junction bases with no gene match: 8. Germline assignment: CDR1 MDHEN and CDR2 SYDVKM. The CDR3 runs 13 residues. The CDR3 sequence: CASEPPGGYEQYV. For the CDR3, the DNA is TGTGCCAGCGAGCCCCCCGGGGGGTACGAGCAGTACGTC.

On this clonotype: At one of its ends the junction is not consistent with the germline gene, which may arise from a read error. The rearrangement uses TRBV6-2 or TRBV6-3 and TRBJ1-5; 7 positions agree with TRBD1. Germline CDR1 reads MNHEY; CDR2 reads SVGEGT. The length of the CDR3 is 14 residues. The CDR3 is CASSPRQGNQSQHF. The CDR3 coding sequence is TGTGCCAGCAGTCCCCGACAGGGCAATCAGTCCCAGCATTTT.

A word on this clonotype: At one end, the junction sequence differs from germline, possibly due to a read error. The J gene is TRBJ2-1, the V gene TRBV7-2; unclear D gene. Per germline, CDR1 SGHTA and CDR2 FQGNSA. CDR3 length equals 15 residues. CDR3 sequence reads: CANSLEVSPYNEQFF. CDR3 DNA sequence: TGTGCCAACAGCTTAGAAGTCTCCCCCTACAATGAGCAGTTCTTC.

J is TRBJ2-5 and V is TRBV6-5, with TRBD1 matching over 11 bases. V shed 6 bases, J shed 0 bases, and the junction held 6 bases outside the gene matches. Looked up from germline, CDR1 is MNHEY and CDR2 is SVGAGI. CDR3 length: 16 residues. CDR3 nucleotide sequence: TGTGCCAGCAGAACCGGGACAGGGGGGAACCAAGAGACCCAGTACTTC. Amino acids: CASRTGTGGNQETQYF.

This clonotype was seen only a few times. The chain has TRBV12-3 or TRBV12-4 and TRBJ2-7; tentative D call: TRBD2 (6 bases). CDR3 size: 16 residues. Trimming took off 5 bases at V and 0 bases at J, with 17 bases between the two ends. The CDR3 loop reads CASSQGLSATSYEQYF. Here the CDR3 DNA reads TGTGCCAGCAGTCAGGGACTCTCAGCGACCTCCTACGAGCAGTACTTC.

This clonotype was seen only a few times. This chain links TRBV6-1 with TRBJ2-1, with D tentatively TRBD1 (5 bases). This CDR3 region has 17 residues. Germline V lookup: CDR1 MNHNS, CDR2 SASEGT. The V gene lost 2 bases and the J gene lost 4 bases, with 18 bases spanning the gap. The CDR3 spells CASSEMTAPSSYNEQFF. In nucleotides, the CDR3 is TGTGCCAGCAGTGAAATGACAGCTCCCTCTTCATACAATGAGCAGTTCTTC.

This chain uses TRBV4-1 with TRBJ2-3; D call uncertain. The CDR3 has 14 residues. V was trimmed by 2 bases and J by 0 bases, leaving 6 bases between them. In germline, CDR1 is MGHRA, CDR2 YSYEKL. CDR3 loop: CASSQRVSTDTQYF. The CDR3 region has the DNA TGCGCCAGCAGCCAAAGAGTGAGCACAGATACGCAGTATTTT.

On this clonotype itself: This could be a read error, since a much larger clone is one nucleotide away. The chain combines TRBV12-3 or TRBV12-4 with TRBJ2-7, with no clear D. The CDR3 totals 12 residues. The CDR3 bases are TGTGCCAACAGTTTTGATGGGTACGAGCAGTACTTC. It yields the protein CANSFDGYEQYF.

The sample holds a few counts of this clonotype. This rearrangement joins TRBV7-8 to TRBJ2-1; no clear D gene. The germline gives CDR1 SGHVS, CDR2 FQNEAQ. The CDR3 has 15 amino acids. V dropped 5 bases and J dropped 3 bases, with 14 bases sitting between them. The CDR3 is CASSRGRSYYNEQFF. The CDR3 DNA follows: TGTGCCAGCAGCCGTGGCAGGTCTTACTACAATGAGCAGTTCTTC.

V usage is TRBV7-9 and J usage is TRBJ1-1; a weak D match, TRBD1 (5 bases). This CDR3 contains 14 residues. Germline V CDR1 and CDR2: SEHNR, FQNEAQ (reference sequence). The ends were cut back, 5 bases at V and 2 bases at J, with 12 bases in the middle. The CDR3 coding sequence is TGTGCCAGCAGCCCCGCGGGGGGAAACACTGAAGCTTTCTTT. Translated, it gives CASSPAGGNTEAFF.

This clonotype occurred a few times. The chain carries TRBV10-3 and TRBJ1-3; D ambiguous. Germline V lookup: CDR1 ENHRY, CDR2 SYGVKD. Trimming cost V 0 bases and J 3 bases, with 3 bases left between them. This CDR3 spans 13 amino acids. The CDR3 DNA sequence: TGTGCCATCAGTGAGTCTGGTGGAAACACCATATATTTT. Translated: CAISESGGNTIYF.

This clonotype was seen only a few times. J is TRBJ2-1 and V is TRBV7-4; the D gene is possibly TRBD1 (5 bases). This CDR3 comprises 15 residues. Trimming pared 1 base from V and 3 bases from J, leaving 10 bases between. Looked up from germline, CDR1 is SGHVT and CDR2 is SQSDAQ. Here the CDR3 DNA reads TGTGCCAGCAGCTTAGAAGGGGTCTACTACAATGAGCAGTTCTTC. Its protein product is CASSLEGVYYNEQFF.

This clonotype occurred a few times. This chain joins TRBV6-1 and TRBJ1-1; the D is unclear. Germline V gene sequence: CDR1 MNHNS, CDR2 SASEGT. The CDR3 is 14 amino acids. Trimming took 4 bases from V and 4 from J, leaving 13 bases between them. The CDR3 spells CASSARGQITEAFF. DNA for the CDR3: TGTGCCAGCAGTGCCCGAGGGCAGATCACTGAAGCTTTCTTT.